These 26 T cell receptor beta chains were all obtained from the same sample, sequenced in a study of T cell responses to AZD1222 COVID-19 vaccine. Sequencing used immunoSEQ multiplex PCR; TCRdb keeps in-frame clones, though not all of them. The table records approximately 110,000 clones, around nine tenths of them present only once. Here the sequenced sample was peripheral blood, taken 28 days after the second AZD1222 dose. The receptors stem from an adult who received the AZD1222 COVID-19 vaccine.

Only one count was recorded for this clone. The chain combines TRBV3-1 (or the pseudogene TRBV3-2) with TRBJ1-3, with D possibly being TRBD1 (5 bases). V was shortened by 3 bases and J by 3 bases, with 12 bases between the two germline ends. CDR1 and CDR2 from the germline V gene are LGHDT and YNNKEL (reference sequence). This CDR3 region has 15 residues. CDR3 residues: CASSHFRAGGNTIYF. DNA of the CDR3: TGTGCCAGCAGCCATTTCAGGGCGGGTGGAAACACCATATATTTT.

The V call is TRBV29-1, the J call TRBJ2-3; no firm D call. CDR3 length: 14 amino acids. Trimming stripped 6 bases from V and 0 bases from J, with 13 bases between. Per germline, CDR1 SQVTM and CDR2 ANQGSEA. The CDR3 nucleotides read TGCAGCGTCAACACAGTCTCTAGCACAGATACGCAGTATTTT. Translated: CSVNTVSSTDTQYF.

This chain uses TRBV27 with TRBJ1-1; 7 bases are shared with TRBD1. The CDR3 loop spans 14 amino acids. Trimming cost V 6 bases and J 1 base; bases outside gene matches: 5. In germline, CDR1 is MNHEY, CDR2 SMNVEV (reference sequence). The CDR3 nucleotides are TGTGCCAGCAGGGAGGGGGCTTCGAACACTGAAGCTTTCTTT. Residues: CASREGASNTEAFF.

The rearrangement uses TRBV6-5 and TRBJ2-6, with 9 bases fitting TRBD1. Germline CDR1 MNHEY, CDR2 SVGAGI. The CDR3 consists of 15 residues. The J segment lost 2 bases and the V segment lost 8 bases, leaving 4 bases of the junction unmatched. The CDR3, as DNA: TGTGCCAGCGGACAGGGGCTCCCTGGGGCCAACGTCCTGACTTTC. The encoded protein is CASGQGLPGANVLTF.

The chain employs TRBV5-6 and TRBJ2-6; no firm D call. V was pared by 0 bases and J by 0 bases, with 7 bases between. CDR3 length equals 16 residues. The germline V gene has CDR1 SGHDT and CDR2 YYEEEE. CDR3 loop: CASSLVVGSGANVLTF. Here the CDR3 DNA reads TGTGCCAGCAGCTTGGTTGTAGGCTCTGGGGCCAACGTCCTGACTTTC. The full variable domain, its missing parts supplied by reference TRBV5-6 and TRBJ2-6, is DAGVTQSPTHLIKTRGQQVTLRCSPKSGHDTVSWYQQALGQGPQFIFQYYEEEERQRGNFPDRFSGHQFPNYSSELNVNALLLGDSALYLCASSLVVGSGANVLTFGAGSRLTVL.

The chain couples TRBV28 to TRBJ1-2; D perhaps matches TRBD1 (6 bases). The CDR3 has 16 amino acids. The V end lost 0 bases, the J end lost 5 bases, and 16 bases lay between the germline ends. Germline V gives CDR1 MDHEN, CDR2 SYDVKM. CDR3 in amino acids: CASSLWGQGGLYGYTF. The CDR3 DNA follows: TGTGCCAGCAGTTTATGGGGACAAGGAGGATTATATGGCTACACCTTC.

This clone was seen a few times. The chain's CDR3 is CAWGEGSHAYGYTF. CDR3 DNA sequence: TGTGCCTGGGGAGAGGGGTCCCATGCCTATGGCTACACCTTC. The rearrangement uses TRBV30 and TRBJ1-2; weak D call: TRBD1 (5 bases). The V and J ends lost 5 bases and 4 bases respectively, with 17 bases between them. This CDR3 has 14 amino acids. The germline V gene encodes CDR1 GTSNPN and CDR2 SVGIG (reference sequence).

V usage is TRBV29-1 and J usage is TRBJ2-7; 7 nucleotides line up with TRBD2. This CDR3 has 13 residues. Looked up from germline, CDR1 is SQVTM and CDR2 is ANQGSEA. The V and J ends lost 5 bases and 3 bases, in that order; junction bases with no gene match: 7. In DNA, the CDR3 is TGCAGCGTTCGGGGAGGGGAAGGCTACGAGCAGTACTTC. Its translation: CSVRGGEGYEQYF.

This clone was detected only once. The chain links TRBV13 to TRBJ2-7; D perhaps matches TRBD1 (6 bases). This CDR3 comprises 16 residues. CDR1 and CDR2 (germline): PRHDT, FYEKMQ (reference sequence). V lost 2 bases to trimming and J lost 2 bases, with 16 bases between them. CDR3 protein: CASSLRRQVGPYEQYF. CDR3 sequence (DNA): TGTGCCAGCAGCTTAAGAAGACAGGTAGGGCCCTACGAGCAGTACTTC.

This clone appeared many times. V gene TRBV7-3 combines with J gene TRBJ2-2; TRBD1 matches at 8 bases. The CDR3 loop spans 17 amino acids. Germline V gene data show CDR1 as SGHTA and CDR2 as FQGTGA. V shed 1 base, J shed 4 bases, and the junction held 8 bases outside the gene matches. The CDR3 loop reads CASSLRPTGVGTGELFF. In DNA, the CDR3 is TGTGCCAGCAGCTTAAGACCGACAGGGGTTGGCACCGGGGAGCTGTTTTTT.

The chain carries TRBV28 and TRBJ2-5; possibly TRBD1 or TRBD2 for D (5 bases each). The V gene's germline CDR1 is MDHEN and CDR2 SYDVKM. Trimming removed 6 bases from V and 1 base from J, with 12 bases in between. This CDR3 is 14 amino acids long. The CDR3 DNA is TGTGCCAGCAGGGACTCAGGGTCCCAAGAGACCCAGTACTTC. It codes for CASRDSGSQETQYF.

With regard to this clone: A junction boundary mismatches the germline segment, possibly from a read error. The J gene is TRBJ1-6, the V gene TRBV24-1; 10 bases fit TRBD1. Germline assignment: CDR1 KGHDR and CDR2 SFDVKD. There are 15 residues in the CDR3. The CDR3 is CVTIRDRGHNSPLHF. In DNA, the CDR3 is TGTGTCACCATCCGAGACAGGGGGCACAATTCACCCCTCCACTTT.

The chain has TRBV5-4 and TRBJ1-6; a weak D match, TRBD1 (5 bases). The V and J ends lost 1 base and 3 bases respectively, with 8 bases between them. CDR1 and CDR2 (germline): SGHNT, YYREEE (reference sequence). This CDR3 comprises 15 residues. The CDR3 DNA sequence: TGTGCCAGCAGCTTGAGGGGCGACTATAATTCACCCCTCCACTTT. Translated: CASSLRGDYNSPLHF.

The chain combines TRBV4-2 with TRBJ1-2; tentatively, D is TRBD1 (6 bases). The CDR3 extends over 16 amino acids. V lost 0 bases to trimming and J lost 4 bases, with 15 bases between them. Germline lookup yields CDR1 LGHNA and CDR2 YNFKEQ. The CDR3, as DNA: TGTGCCAGCAGCCAAGATGGAGGGGGGCTAAGCTATGGCTACACCTTC. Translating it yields CASSQDGGGLSYGYTF.

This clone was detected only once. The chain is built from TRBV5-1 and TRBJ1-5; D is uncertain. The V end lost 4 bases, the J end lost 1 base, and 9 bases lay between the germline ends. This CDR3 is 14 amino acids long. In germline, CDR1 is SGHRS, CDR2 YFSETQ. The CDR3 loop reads CASSPDASNQPQHF. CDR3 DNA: TGCGCCAGCAGCCCAGACGCGAGCAATCAGCCCCAGCATTTT.

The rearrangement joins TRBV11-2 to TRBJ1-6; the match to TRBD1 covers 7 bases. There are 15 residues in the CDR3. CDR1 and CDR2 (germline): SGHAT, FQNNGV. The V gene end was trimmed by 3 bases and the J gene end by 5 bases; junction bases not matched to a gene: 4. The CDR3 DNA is TGTGCCAGCAGCTTCTTCGACAGGGATAATTCACCCCTCCACTTT. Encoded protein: CASSFFDRDNSPLHF.

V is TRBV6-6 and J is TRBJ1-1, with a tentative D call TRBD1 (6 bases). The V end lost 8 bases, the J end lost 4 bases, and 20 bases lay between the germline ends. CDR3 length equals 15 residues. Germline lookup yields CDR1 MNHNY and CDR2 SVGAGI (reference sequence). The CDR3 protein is CASGYPTGLVTEAFF. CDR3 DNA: TGTGCCAGCGGGTACCCCACAGGGTTGGTCACTGAAGCTTTCTTT.

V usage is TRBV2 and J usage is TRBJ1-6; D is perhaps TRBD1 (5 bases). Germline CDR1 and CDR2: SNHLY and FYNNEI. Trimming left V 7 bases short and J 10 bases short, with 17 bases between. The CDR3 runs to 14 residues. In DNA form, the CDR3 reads TGTGCCAGCACGACGGACACCCCTCCGTCACCCCTCCACTTT. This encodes CASTTDTPPSPLHF.

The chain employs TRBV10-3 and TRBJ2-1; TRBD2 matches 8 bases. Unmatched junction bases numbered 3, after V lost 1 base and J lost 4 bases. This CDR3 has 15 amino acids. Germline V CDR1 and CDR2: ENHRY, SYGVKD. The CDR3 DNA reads TGTGCCATCAGTGAGTTTAGCGGGACGTACAATGAGCAGTTCTTC. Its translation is CAISEFSGTYNEQFF.

In DNA, the CDR3 is TGTGCCAGCACCTCCGCCCCGGAATACGAGCAGTACTTC. This gives the protein CASTSAPEYEQYF. The chain joins TRBV7-9 to TRBJ2-7; D remains ambiguous. Germline CDR1 reads SEHNR; CDR2 reads FQNEAQ (reference sequence). The ends were cut back, 7 bases at V and 4 bases at J, with 14 bases in the middle. The CDR3 sequence is 13 residues long.

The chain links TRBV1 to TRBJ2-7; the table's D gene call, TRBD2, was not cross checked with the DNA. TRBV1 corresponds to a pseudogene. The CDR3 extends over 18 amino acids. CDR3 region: CTSSQDYGRREGSYEQYF. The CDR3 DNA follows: TGCACCAGCAGCCAAGATTACGGGCGGCGGGAGGGCTCCTACGAGCAGTACTTC.

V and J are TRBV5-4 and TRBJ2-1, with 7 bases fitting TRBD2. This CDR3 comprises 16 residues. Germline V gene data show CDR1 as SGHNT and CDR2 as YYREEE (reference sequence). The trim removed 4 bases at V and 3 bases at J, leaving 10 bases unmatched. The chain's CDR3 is CASSAKHGRSYNEQFF. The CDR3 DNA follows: TGTGCCAGCAGCGCTAAACACGGGAGGAGCTACAATGAGCAGTTCTTC.

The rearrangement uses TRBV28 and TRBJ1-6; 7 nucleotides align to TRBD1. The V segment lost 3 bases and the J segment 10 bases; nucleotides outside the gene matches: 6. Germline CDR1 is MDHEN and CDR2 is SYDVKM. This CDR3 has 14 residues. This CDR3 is CASSLLRGHSPLHF. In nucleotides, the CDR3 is TGTGCCAGCAGTTTGTTAAGGGGGCACTCACCCCTCCACTTT.

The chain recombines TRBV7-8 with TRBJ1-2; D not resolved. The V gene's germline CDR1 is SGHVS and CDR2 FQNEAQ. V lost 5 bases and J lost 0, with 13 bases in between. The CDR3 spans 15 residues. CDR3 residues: CASSIYRGPNYGYTF. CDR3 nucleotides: TGTGCCAGCAGCATTTACAGAGGTCCTAACTATGGCTACACCTTC.

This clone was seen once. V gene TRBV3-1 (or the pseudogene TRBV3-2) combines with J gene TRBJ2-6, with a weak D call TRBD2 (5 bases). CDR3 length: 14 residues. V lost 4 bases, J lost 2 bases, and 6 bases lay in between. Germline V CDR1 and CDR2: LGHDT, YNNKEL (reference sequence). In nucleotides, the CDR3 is TGTGCCAGCAGCCTGGGAGCTGGGGCCAACGTCCTGACTTTC. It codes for CASSLGAGANVLTF.

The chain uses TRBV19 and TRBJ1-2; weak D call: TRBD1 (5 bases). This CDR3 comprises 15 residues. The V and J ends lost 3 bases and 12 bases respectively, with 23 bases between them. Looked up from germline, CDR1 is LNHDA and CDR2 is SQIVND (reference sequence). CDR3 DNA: TGTGCCAGTAGTATTGGGACGGGATGGCCAGAGGGAGACACCTTC. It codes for CASSIGTGWPEGDTF.